These T cell receptor beta chains were read from a single sample in a study of type 1 regulatory T cells. These receptors have no known antigen. TCRdb reprocessed the reads via MiXCR and lists one record per CDR3 protein. The sample records about 42,000 distinct CDR3 sequences, 12% being singletons. The sequencing sample was made of cultured non-Tr1 T cells, either the whole culture or a sorted T cell fraction (not recorded which). The receptors come from a human donor in good health. CDR3s include the opening cysteine and the closing phenylalanine or tryptophan. A D gene is named only where the DNA matches it firmly. The size field is filled for only some rows; it gives once, few, many or a size class.

>TRBJ1-5|many|TRBV4-3|15|NA
CASSQERRPDPPQHF
TGCGCCAGCAGCCAAGAACGCAGACCGGACCCACCCCAGCATTTT
>TRBJ2-1|many|TRBV12-3/TRBV12-4|15|TRBD2
CASGGGPSSYNEQFF
TGTGCCAGCGGCGGGGGACCCAGCTCCTACAATGAGCAGTTCTTC
>TRBJ2-7|medium-sized|TRBV18|14|NA
CASSLAGYSYEQYF
TGTGCCAGCTCACTGGCGGGATACTCCTACGAGCAGTACTTC
>TRBJ2-3|many|TRBV20-1|15|TRBD1
CSAEKPGQGSVTQYF
TGCAGTGCTGAAAAACCGGGACAGGGTTCAGTTACGCAGTATTTT
>TRBJ1-2|many|TRBV6-6|13|TRBD1
CASSTGDSSGYTF
TGTGCCAGCAGTACCGGGGACAGTAGTGGCTACACCTTC
>TRBJ2-1|few|TRBV7-3|14|TRBD2
CASSYGLAGDEQFF
TGTGCCAGCAGCTATGGACTAGCGGGGGATGAGCAGTTCTTC
>TRBJ1-2|many|TRBV3-1|12|NA
CASSQDRYGYTF
TGTGCCAGCAGCCAAGACAGATATGGCTACACCTTC
>TRBJ2-7|NA|TRBV28|14|TRBD2
CASSLTSETYEQYF
TGTGCCAGCAGTTTGACTAGCGAGACCTACGAGCAGTACTTC
>TRBJ1-1|NA|TRBV7-9|14|NA
CASSFGGVHTEAFF
TGTGCCAGCAGCTTTGGTGGCGTTCACACTGAAGCTTTCTTT
>TRBJ2-4|many|TRBV20-1|13|NA
CSASRSSIDIQYF
TGCAGTGCTAGTAGGTCTAGCATAGACATTCAGTACTTC
>TRBJ2-1|many|TRBV6-5|14|TRBD1
CASSYGTDYNEQFF
TGTGCCAGCAGTTACGGGACAGACTACAATGAGCAGTTCTTC
>TRBJ1-2|many|TRBV5-1|13|NA
CASSTAFGDGYTF
TGCGCCAGCAGCACGGCCTTCGGGGATGGCTACACCTTC
>TRBJ1-5|many|TRBV9|15|NA
CASSVEADSNQPQHF
TGTGCCAGCAGCGTAGAGGCAGATAGCAATCAGCCCCAGCATTTT
>TRBJ1-2|many|TRBV6-5|13|NA
CASSSTQLGGYTF
TGTGCCAGCAGTTCGACCCAGTTGGGAGGCTACACCTTC
>TRBJ2-7|few|TRBV10-3|14|NA
CAISGTASSYEQYF
TGTGCCATCAGTGGGACGGCAAGCTCCTACGAGCAGTACTTC
>TRBJ2-7|many|TRBV20-1|15|TRBD2
CSARLAGAGAREQYF
TGCAGTGCAAGACTAGCGGGAGCTGGGGCCCGCGAGCAGTACTTC
>TRBJ2-1|many|TRBV4-3|13|NA
CASSQVLAFEQFF
TGCGCCAGCAGCCAAGTGCTAGCTTTCGAGCAGTTCTTC
>TRBJ2-3|NA|TRBV3-1|15|NA
CASSQAAGYRGTQYF
TGTGCCAGCAGCCAAGCGGCCGGGTATCGGGGTACGCAGTATTTT
>TRBJ1-1|many|TRBV28|16|TRBD1
CASSLRGQRVFPEAFF
TGTGCCAGCAGTTTACGGGGACAGAGAGTGTTCCCTGAAGCTTTCTTT
>TRBJ2-1|NA|TRBV5-1|15|NA
CASSWYQGTYNEQFF
TGCGCCAGCAGCTGGTATCAGGGAACCTACAATGAGCAGTTCTTC
>TRBJ2-7|many|TRBV29-1|13|NA
CSVWSGHGYEQYF
TGCAGCGTGTGGAGCGGGCATGGGTACGAGCAGTACTTC